A selection of T cell receptor beta chains follows, all from one sample in a study of shared clonotypes between healthy human individuals. Sequencing was performed with immunoSEQ multiplex PCR; in TCRdb, only in-frame clones are kept and a portion is missing. Here the sample spans 950,000 to 1,100,000 clones, about four fifths being singletons. The sample comprised memory CD4+ T cells from PBMCs. These receptors all stem from a man aged 18 to 35 in good health. Some clones in this sample may be carry-over from other donors' samples. Both conserved end residues are part of each CDR3. Each record gives: J gene, clone size, D gene, V gene, CDR3 DNA, CDR3 protein. A D gene is named only where the DNA matches it firmly. Clone sizes are given selectively: once, few, many, or a class where the clone is expanded.

j_gene: TRBJ2-7; abundance: .; d_gene: .; v_gene: TRBV7-2; CDR3nt: TGTGCCAGCAGCTTAGGCAGGGGGGTGACCCTCGAGCAGTACTTC; CDR3aa: CASSLGRGVTLEQYF
j_gene: TRBJ2-2; abundance: .; d_gene: TRBD1; v_gene: TRBV10-3; CDR3nt: TGTGCCAGCCACCTGGGACAGGTCACCGGGGAGCTGTTTTTT; CDR3aa: CASHLGQVTGELFF
j_gene: TRBJ2-7; abundance: .; d_gene: .; v_gene: TRBV28; CDR3nt: TGTGCCAGCAGTTTATCCCGAAACTCCTACGAGCAGTACTTC; CDR3aa: CASSLSRNSYEQYF
j_gene: TRBJ1-1; abundance: .; d_gene: .; v_gene: TRBV20-1; CDR3nt: TGCAGTGCCGAAGGGTCCACTGAAGCTTTCTTT; CDR3aa: CSAEGSTEAFF
j_gene: TRBJ1-1; abundance: once; d_gene: .; v_gene: TRBV7-3; CDR3nt: TGTGCCAGCAGCTTAGAGGTGGGCGTAGCTTTCTTT; CDR3aa: CASSLEVGVAFF
j_gene: TRBJ2-2; abundance: .; d_gene: TRBD2; v_gene: TRBV19; CDR3nt: TGTGCCAGTAACCTAGCGGGAGGCCGGGACGGGGAGCTGTTTTTT; CDR3aa: CASNLAGGRDGELFF
j_gene: TRBJ1-2; abundance: .; d_gene: .; v_gene: TRBV25-1; CDR3nt: TGTGCCAGCAGTGAATTGGGTAGGGACAACTATGGCTACACCTTC; CDR3aa: CASSELGRDNYGYTF
j_gene: TRBJ2-2; abundance: once; d_gene: .; v_gene: TRBV11-2; CDR3nt: TGTGCCAGCACCGCCTTGCTAGCGAGGAGGACCGGGGAGCTGTTTTTT; CDR3aa: CASTALLARRTGELFF
j_gene: TRBJ2-7; abundance: .; d_gene: TRBD1; v_gene: TRBV2; CDR3nt: TGTGCCAGCAGTGAACAGGGGGTACGCTACGAGCAGTACTTC; CDR3aa: CASSEQGVRYEQYF
j_gene: TRBJ1-1; abundance: .; d_gene: TRBD1; v_gene: TRBV18; CDR3nt: TGTGCCAGCTCAACAACTCGCAGGACAGGGGAAACTGAAGCTTTCTTT; CDR3aa: CASSTTRRTGETEAFF
j_gene: TRBJ2-7; abundance: .; d_gene: TRBD2; v_gene: TRBV5-1; CDR3nt: TGCGCCAGCAGCGCGGGACTAGCGGGAGGACGCACCTACGAGCAGTACTTC; CDR3aa: CASSAGLAGGRTYEQYF
j_gene: TRBJ2-1; abundance: .; d_gene: .; v_gene: TRBV6-6; CDR3nt: TGTGCCAGCAGTTCTTACAGTCAAGCATCGTTCTTC; CDR3aa: CASSSYSQASFF
j_gene: TRBJ2-2; abundance: .; d_gene: .; v_gene: TRBV2; CDR3nt: TGTGCCAGCAGCTTGACTAGTCCCGGGGAGCTGTTTTTT; CDR3aa: CASSLTSPGELFF
j_gene: TRBJ2-7; abundance: .; d_gene: TRBD2; v_gene: TRBV7-6; CDR3nt: TGTGCCAGCAGCTTAGAGGGCGGGAGCTCCTACGAGCAGTACTTC; CDR3aa: CASSLEGGSSYEQYF
j_gene: TRBJ1-5; abundance: few; d_gene: .; v_gene: TRBV28; CDR3nt: TGTGCCAGCAGTTCGAGTGCGCAGCCCCAGCATTTT; CDR3aa: CASSSSAQPQHF
j_gene: TRBJ1-5; abundance: .; d_gene: .; v_gene: TRBV6-1; CDR3nt: TGTGCCAGCAGTGAAGGGTGGAGGGTCCTGAGCAATCAGCCCCAGCATTTT; CDR3aa: CASSEGWRVLSNQPQHF
j_gene: TRBJ1-4; abundance: .; d_gene: .; v_gene: TRBV19; CDR3nt: TGTGCCAGTAGTTCTCAGGGAAGGCATGGATTTAATGAAAAACTGTTTTTT; CDR3aa: CASSSQGRHGFNEKLFF
j_gene: TRBJ1-1; abundance: once; d_gene: .; v_gene: TRBV30; CDR3nt: TGTGCCTGGGGGGGGGTTGCAGTGAACACTGAAGCTTTCTTT; CDR3aa: CAWGGVAVNTEAFF
j_gene: TRBJ2-7; abundance: .; d_gene: .; v_gene: TRBV6-6; CDR3nt: TGTGCCAGCAGTTCCGCCTGGGACGTCTACGAGCAGTACTTC; CDR3aa: CASSSAWDVYEQYF
j_gene: TRBJ1-6; abundance: .; d_gene: .; v_gene: TRBV7-9; CDR3nt: TGTGCCAGCAGCTTAGTTGTAGGGTCGAATTCACCCCTCCACTTT; CDR3aa: CASSLVVGSNSPLHF
j_gene: TRBJ1-5; abundance: once; d_gene: .; v_gene: TRBV7-9; CDR3nt: TGTGCCAGCAGCCCAGAAGGGGCTTGGCAGCCCCAGCATTTT; CDR3aa: CASSPEGAWQPQHF
j_gene: TRBJ2-1; abundance: few; d_gene: .; v_gene: TRBV14; CDR3nt: TGTGCCAGCAGCCAATATCGAGTAACCCCTGGGAATGAGCAGTTCTTC; CDR3aa: CASSQYRVTPGNEQFF
j_gene: TRBJ2-2; abundance: .; d_gene: .; v_gene: TRBV11-2; CDR3nt: TGTGCCAGCAGCCCCCAGGGCGCCAACACCGGGGAGCTGTTTTTT; CDR3aa: CASSPQGANTGELFF
j_gene: TRBJ2-7; abundance: .; d_gene: .; v_gene: TRBV4-2; CDR3nt: TGTGCCAGCAGCCCCAGACTCGCCTACGAGCAGTACTTC; CDR3aa: CASSPRLAYEQYF
j_gene: TRBJ2-3; abundance: .; d_gene: TRBD2; v_gene: TRBV5-1; CDR3nt: TGCGCCAGCAGCTTGGGACTAGCGGGAAGAGATACGCAGTATTTT; CDR3aa: CASSLGLAGRDTQYF
j_gene: TRBJ1-5; abundance: .; d_gene: .; v_gene: TRBV6-1; CDR3nt: TGTGCCAGCAGTTTGGACACATTCTCCAATCAGCCCCAGCATTTT; CDR3aa: CASSLDTFSNQPQHF
j_gene: TRBJ2-1; abundance: .; d_gene: .; v_gene: TRBV10-1; CDR3nt: TGCGCCAGCAGTGAGTCGACGGCGGGGGCATACAATGAGCAGTTCTTC; CDR3aa: CASSESTAGAYNEQFF
j_gene: TRBJ2-5; abundance: .; d_gene: .; v_gene: TRBV18; CDR3nt: TGTGCCAGCTCACCACTTAAAGAGACCCAGTACTTC; CDR3aa: CASSPLKETQYF
j_gene: TRBJ2-7; abundance: .; d_gene: TRBD2; v_gene: TRBV15; CDR3nt: TGTGCCACCAGCAGACCGGGAGGACTAGCGGGCCAGCAGTACTTC; CDR3aa: CATSRPGGLAGQQYF
j_gene: TRBJ1-2; abundance: .; d_gene: TRBD1; v_gene: TRBV5-1; CDR3nt: TGCGCCAGCAGCTACGACAGGGTATATGGCTACACCTTC; CDR3aa: CASSYDRVYGYTF
j_gene: TRBJ2-7; abundance: .; d_gene: .; v_gene: TRBV7-2; CDR3nt: TGTGCCAGCAGCTTAGCTAGCAGCTACGAGCAGTACTTC; CDR3aa: CASSLASSYEQYF
j_gene: TRBJ2-7; abundance: .; d_gene: .; v_gene: TRBV2; CDR3nt: TGTGCCAGCAGTGAAGCGGGGCAGGCCTCCTACGAGCAGTACTTC; CDR3aa: CASSEAGQASYEQYF
j_gene: TRBJ1-1; abundance: .; d_gene: .; v_gene: TRBV28; CDR3nt: TGTGCCAGCAGTCCCCTGGCATATGGCCCTGAAGCTTTCTTT; CDR3aa: CASSPLAYGPEAFF
j_gene: TRBJ2-1; abundance: .; d_gene: TRBD2; v_gene: TRBV7-3; CDR3nt: TGTGCCAGCGGATTACTAGCGGGAGCCTACAATGAGCAGTTCTTC; CDR3aa: CASGLLAGAYNEQFF
j_gene: TRBJ2-2; abundance: .; d_gene: TRBD1; v_gene: TRBV5-6; CDR3nt: TGTGCCAGCAGCTTGGTGACAGGGGTCCGAGGCACCGGGGAGCTGTTTTTT; CDR3aa: CASSLVTGVRGTGELFF